A selection of T cell receptor beta chains follows, all from one sample in a study of cytomegalovirus exposure and HLA in healthy donors. The protocol was immunoSEQ multiplex PCR, while the TCRdb copy is restricted to in-frame clones and leaves out a portion. The repertoire includes tens of thousands of clones, roughly 74% of them detected once, and approximately 22% sits in the top ten. Sequenced: PBMCs. These receptors all come from a woman between 40 and 50 years old in good health and CMV-seropositive. The CDR3 runs from the conserved cysteine through the conserved F or W. Fields, in order: clone size, V gene, J gene, D gene, CDR3 DNA, CDR3 protein. The D gene is left open where the match is weak. Clone size is not always given. Where it is, it says once, few, many or a class for expanded clones.

>NA|TRBV7-9|TRBJ1-1|NA
TGTGCCAGCAGCTTTTCGGCGGACACTGAAGCTTTCTTT
CASSFSADTEAFF
>once|TRBV28|TRBJ1-2|NA
TGTGCCAGCAGTTTGGGAGGAAGCTATGGCTACACCTTC
CASSLGGSYGYTF
>NA|TRBV2|TRBJ1-5|NA
TGTGCCAGCAGTGAAAGTTGGCAGGCCCGCAATCAGCCCCAGCATTTT
CASSESWQARNQPQHF
>NA|TRBV19|TRBJ1-5|NA
TGTGCCAGTAGTCCCCTAGGACGGACTAATCAGCCCCAGCATTTT
CASSPLGRTNQPQHF
>NA|TRBV5-6|TRBJ2-7|TRBD1
TGTGCCAGCAGCCCACCGGGACAGGGCACGTGGGAGCAGTACTTC
CASSPPGQGTWEQYF
>NA|TRBV6-1|TRBJ1-5|NA
TGTGCCAGCAGTGACGGGAGTCAGCCCCAGCATTTT
CASSDGSQPQHF
>NA|TRBV7-3|TRBJ2-6|NA
TGTGCCAGCAGCTTGACAGTTGCTGGGGCCAACGTCCTGACTTTC
CASSLTVAGANVLTF
>few|TRBV7-9|TRBJ1-2|NA
TGTGCCAGCACCCCAGGTTGGAACTATGGCTACACCTTC
CASTPGWNYGYTF
>NA|TRBV11-2|TRBJ1-1|NA
TGTGCCAGCAGCTTAGGGGGGACAAGGGGGAAAGCTTTCTTT
CASSLGGTRGKAFF
>NA|TRBV4-3|TRBJ2-2|NA
TGCGCCAGCAGCCAAGGTGCGGGGAGCGATCGCACCGGGGAGCTGTTTTTT
CASSQGAGSDRTGELFF
>once|TRBV27|TRBJ1-2|TRBD1
TGTGCCAGCAGACTGACCGGGACAGGGGGCTACACCTTC
CASRLTGTGGYTF
>NA|TRBV5-1|TRBJ2-1|TRBD2
TGCGCCAGCAGGGGGGCAGCGGGGGGGACGAGTGAGCAGTTCTTC
CASRGAAGGTSEQFF
>NA|TRBV9|TRBJ2-7|NA
TGTGCCAGCAGCCTGGCCGGGGTAGCGGTCGGCGAGCAGTACTTC
CASSLAGVAVGEQYF
>NA|TRBV5-1|TRBJ1-3|NA
TGCGCCAGCAGCCCTCAAACAGGGGGAAACACCATATATTTT
CASSPQTGGNTIYF
>NA|TRBV5-1|TRBJ2-7|TRBD1
TGCGCCAGCAGCCTACCGGGGACAGGACAATACGAGCAGTACTTC
CASSLPGTGQYEQYF
>few|TRBV7-8|TRBJ1-6|TRBD1
TGTGCCAGCAGCTCGACAGGGATGGCCTATAATTCACCCCTCCACTTT
CASSSTGMAYNSPLHF
>NA|TRBV27|TRBJ1-6|NA
TGTGCCAGCAGTTTAGGAGGGGAGGTTGATTCACCCCTCCACTTT
CASSLGGEVDSPLHF
>NA|TRBV7-2|TRBJ1-6|TRBD1
TGTGCCAGCAGCCTCCGGGGACAGACTCCATCACCCCTCCACTTT
CASSLRGQTPSPLHF
>NA|TRBV10-3|TRBJ2-3|TRBD2
TGTGCCATCAGTGAGGTTCGGGGACTAGCGGGGGTAGGAGATACGCAGTATTTT
CAISEVRGLAGVGDTQYF
>NA|TRBV30|TRBJ1-6|NA
TGTGCCTCCCGGAGAGCGGTTTCACCCCTCCACTTT
CASRRAVSPLHF
>NA|TRBV11-2|TRBJ2-1|TRBD1
TGTGCCAGCAGCCCCCTCGGTGGGACAGCATATGAGCAGTTCTTC
CASSPLGGTAYEQFF
>NA|TRBV2|TRBJ1-1|NA
TGTGCCAGCAGTCCTTACACTGAAGCTTTCTTT
CASSPYTEAFF
>once|TRBV10-3|TRBJ1-1|TRBD1
TGTGCCATCAGCGGACGGACAGGGGGGGACACTGAAGCTTTCTTT
CAISGRTGGDTEAFF
>NA|TRBV30|TRBJ1-2|NA
TGTGCCTGGAGCCCGGGGGGGTCAGGGAACTATGGCTACACCTTC
CAWSPGGSGNYGYTF
>NA|TRBV19|TRBJ1-1|TRBD1
TGTGCCAGTAGTCTTCGGACAGGGCGGACTGAAGCTTTCTTT
CASSLRTGRTEAFF
>NA|TRBV15|TRBJ2-3|NA
TGTGCCACCAGCAGTGTAATAGATACGCAGTATTTT
CATSSVIDTQYF
>NA|TRBV6-5|TRBJ1-2|NA
TGTGCCAGCAGCCCTGACACCGCCTATGGCTACACCTTC
CASSPDTAYGYTF
>NA|TRBV6-1|TRBJ2-7|TRBD1
TGTGCCAGCAGTCCCGGGACAGGGGTCTACGAGCAGTACTTC
CASSPGTGVYEQYF
>NA|TRBV9|TRBJ2-1|NA
TGTGCCAGCAGCGCAGCTGCGGGGCCGCAGTTCTTC
CASSAAAGPQFF
>NA|TRBV6-5|TRBJ1-1|NA
TGTGCCAGCGGCAGGGGCACTGAAGCTTTCTTT
CASGRGTEAFF
>NA|TRBV6-5|TRBJ2-7|TRBD2
TGTGCCAGCAGTTATCTCGGGACTACGTACGAGCAGTACTTC
CASSYLGTTYEQYF
>NA|TRBV7-6|TRBJ1-1|NA
TGTGCCAGCAGCCCGGCTGAGGGTTTTGGAACTGAAGCTTTCTTT
CASSPAEGFGTEAFF